Presented here are 13 T cell receptor beta chains from one specimen sequenced in a study of CD8 T cells in ankylosing spondylitis. In TCRdb, the 5' RACE reads were re-called with MiXCR into one record per CDR3 protein. This table has about 130,000 distinct CDR3 sequences, about a tenth appearing once. The specimen was blood, either unsorted or a sorted T cell fraction (not recorded which). The receptor source for this set is a male donor with ankylosing spondylitis or in good health (not recorded which).

This clonotype was seen many times. The chain uses TRBV5-5 and TRBJ2-7, with D perhaps given as TRBD1 or TRBD2 (5 bases each). The CDR3 is made up of 16 amino acids. The germline CDR1 and CDR2 sequences are SGHKS and YYEKEE (reference sequence). V was cut by 4 bases and J by 2 bases, with 19 bases left in between. CDR3 DNA: TGTGCCAGCAGCCCCCCGGTGTGGGACCTCCCCTACGAGCAGTACTTC. This sequence encodes CASSPPVWDLPYEQYF.

Concerning this clonotype itself: Since a much larger clone is just one base distant, this may be a read error. No conserved phenylalanine or tryptophan is present at the end of the CDR3, so a read error is the likely explanation. CDR3 in amino acids: CASSLDRPPRGEQYL. Written as DNA, the CDR3 is TGCGCCAGCAGCTTGGATCGACCCCCGCGAGGCGAGCAGTACTTG. V and J are TRBV5-1 and TRBJ2-7; no clear D. The germline V gene encodes CDR1 SGHRS and CDR2 YFSETQ. V gave up 0 bases and J gave up 6 bases, with 16 bases separating them. The CDR3 is 15 amino acids.

At least ten counts were recorded for this clonotype. CDR3 bases: TGCGCCAGCAGCCAAGATTCAGGGACCACTGAAGCTTTCTTT. Translated: CASSQDSGTTEAFF. V and J are TRBV4-1 and TRBJ1-1, with D maybe TRBD1 (5 bases). CDR1 and CDR2 from the germline V gene are MGHRA and YSYEKL. Trimming stripped 0 bases from V and 4 bases from J, with 9 bases between. The CDR3 consists of 14 residues.

This clonotype was counted at least ten times. The gene calls are TRBV19 and TRBJ2-2, with no clear D. CDR1 is LNHDA and CDR2 is SQIVND in the germline V gene (reference sequence). This CDR3 region has 14 residues. V shed 6 bases and J shed 6 bases, with 14 bases lying between them. The CDR3 coding sequence is TGTGCCAGTAGCCTAGAGTCCCTCCCCGGGGAGCTGTTTTTT. Protein: CASSLESLPGELFF.

This rearrangement joins TRBV5-5 to TRBJ1-5, with D possibly being TRBD1 (5 bases). CDR3 size: 17 residues. The V end was cut by 3 bases, the J end by 3 bases, with 19 bases between. Germline CDR1 and CDR2: SGHKS and YYEKEE (reference sequence). CDR3 region: CASSYAGFPNPNQPQHF. In DNA form, the CDR3 reads TGTGCCAGCAGCTATGCAGGGTTTCCCAACCCCAATCAGCCCCAGCATTTT.

The gene calls are TRBV7-3 and TRBJ1-1; D not resolved. The germline V gene has CDR1 SGHTA and CDR2 FQGTGA. The CDR3 is 16 amino acids. Trimming stripped 5 bases from V and 1 base from J, with 17 bases between. As DNA, the CDR3 is TGTGCCAGCAGCAAAGTGAGAGTGGCAGGGAACACTGAAGCTTTCTTT. Amino acids: CASSKVRVAGNTEAFF.

This clonotype was found many times. The junction departs from germline at one end; a sequencing error may be responsible. The chain employs TRBV10-3 and TRBJ2-3; 10 bases align to TRBD2. The CDR3 runs 12 residues. Germline V lookup: CDR1 ENHRY, CDR2 SYGVKD. DNA for the CDR3: TGTGCCGCCAGGGGGGAGCGGGAGGGGCCTAATTTT. Its protein is CAARGEREGPNF.

This clonotype was observed many times. V and J are TRBV5-1 and TRBJ2-2; tentative D call: TRBD1 (6 bases). CDR1 and CDR2 (germline): SGHRS, YFSETQ. The CDR3 is 14 amino acids. V was trimmed by 3 bases and J by 1 base, leaving 7 bases between them. Here the CDR3 DNA reads TGCGCCAGCAGCTGGACAGTGAACACCGGGGAGCTGTTTTTT. Protein product: CASSWTVNTGELFF.

Ten or more counts support this clonotype. The chain couples TRBV20-1 to TRBJ2-7; 9 nucleotides match TRBD2. The CDR3 loop spans 12 amino acids. Germline CDR1 is DFQATT and CDR2 is SNEGSKA (reference sequence). The CDR3 here is CNLAGDCYEQYF. The CDR3 DNA reads as TGCAATTTAGCGGGAGATTGCTACGAGCAGTACTTC.

The chain uses TRBV28 and TRBJ2-7, with D unresolved. The V and J ends lost 3 bases and 3 bases respectively, with 12 bases between them. CDR1 is MDHEN, CDR2 SYDVKM, per germline. The CDR3 is 14 amino acids. The CDR3 sequence: CASSLAPSYYEQYF. CDR3 nucleotide sequence: TGTGCCAGCAGTTTGGCCCCCTCCTACTACGAGCAGTACTTC.

At least ten counts were recorded for this clonotype. The CDR3 DNA reads as TGTGCCAGCAGCTTAGTAACCGGAATAGCGGGAGTCTACGAGCAGTACTTC. It encodes CASSLVTGIAGVYEQYF. V gene TRBV7-8 combines with J gene TRBJ2-7; 9 bases match TRBD2. Trimming took 1 base from V and 3 from J; bases not matched to a gene: 10. This CDR3 is 17 amino acids long. Per germline, CDR1 SGHVS and CDR2 FQNEAQ.

This clonotype was observed a few times. V usage is TRBV7-8 and J usage is TRBJ2-2; D ambiguous. Germline V gene data show CDR1 as SGHVS and CDR2 as FQNEAQ. Trimming took off 3 bases at V and 5 bases at J, with 13 bases between the two ends. The CDR3 is made up of 15 amino acids. The CDR3 coding sequence is TGTGCCAGCAGCTTGGTTTTGTATCCTACCGGGGAGCTGTTTTTT. This codes for CASSLVLYPTGELFF.

In this sample, this clonotype turned up many times. The chain is built from TRBV28 and TRBJ2-1, with 10 bases that match TRBD2. V lost 5 bases and J lost 3; bases outside the gene matches: 7. The CDR3 runs 16 residues. From germline, CDR1 is MDHEN and CDR2 SYDVKM. The CDR3 is CASSRAGLALYNEQFF. CDR3 bases: TGTGCCAGCAGTCGTGCGGGACTAGCGCTCTACAATGAGCAGTTCTTC.